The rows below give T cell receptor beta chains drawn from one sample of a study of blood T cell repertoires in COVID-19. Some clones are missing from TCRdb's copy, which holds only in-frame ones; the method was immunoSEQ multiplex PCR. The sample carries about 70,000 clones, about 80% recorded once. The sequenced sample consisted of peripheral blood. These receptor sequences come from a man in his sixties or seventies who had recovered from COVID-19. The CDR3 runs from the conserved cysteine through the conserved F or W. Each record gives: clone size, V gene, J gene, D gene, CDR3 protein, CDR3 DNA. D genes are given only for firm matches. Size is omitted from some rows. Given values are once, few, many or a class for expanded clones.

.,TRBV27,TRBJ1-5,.,CASRRTAGFNQPQHF,TGTGCCAGCAGGCGAACCGCAGGATTCAATCAGCCCCAGCATTTT
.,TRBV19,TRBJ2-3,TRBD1,CASSIQGQGDAGQYF,TGTGCCAGTAGTATCCAGGGACAGGGAGACGCTGGGCAGTATTTT
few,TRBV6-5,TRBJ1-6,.,CASSYSSQGSSPLHF,TGTGCCAGCAGTTACTCGAGTCAGGGCTCTTCACCCCTCCACTTT
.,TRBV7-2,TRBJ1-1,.,CASSFGWSTEAFF,TGTGCCAGCAGCTTCGGGTGGTCCACTGAAGCTTTCTTT
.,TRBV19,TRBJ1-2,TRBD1,CASSQPGQGYYGYTF,TGTGCCAGTAGCCAGCCGGGACAGGGATACTATGGCTACACCTTC
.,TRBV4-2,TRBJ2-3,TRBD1,CASSQDENRGIDTQYF,TGTGCCAGCAGCCAAGATGAGAACAGGGGCATAGATACGCAGTATTTT
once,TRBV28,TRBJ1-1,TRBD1,CASSLGGQGAFGAFF,TGTGCCAGCAGTTTAGGAGGACAGGGGGCCTTCGGAGCTTTCTTT
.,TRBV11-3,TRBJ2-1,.,CASSWQSIGVLTQAEQFF,TGTGCCAGCAGCTGGCAATCCATAGGGGTCTTAACCCAAGCTGAGCAGTTCTTC
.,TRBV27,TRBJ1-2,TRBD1,CASSLSPRGQGGGYTF,TGTGCCAGCAGTTTATCCCCAAGAGGACAGGGCGGTGGCTACACCTTC
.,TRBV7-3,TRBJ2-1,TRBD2,CASSLKGTSGEQGEQFF,TGTGCCAGCAGCTTAAAGGGGACTAGCGGGGAGCAGGGTGAGCAGTTCTTC
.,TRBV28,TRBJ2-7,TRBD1,CASETNTGGYEQYF,TGTGCCAGCGAAACAAACACAGGGGGCTACGAGCAGTACTTC
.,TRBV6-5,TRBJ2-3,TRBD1,CASYDRGHTTDTQYF,TGTGCCAGCTACGACAGGGGTCACACTACAGATACGCAGTATTTT
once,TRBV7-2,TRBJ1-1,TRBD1,CASSSAGGTEAFF,TGTGCCAGCAGCTCCGCAGGGGGCACTGAAGCTTTCTTT
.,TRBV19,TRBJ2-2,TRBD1,CASRKQGQNTNTGELFF,TGTGCCAGTAGAAAACAGGGGCAGAACACGAACACCGGGGAGCTGTTTTTT
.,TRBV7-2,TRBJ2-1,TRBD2,CASSPQRGGSYNEQFF,TGTGCCAGCAGCCCCCAGCGGGGGGGCTCCTACAATGAGCAGTTCTTC
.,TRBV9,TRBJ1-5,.,CASSVGWTSQPQHF,TGTGCCAGCAGCGTAGGTTGGACAAGTCAGCCCCAGCATTTT
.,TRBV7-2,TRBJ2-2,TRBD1,CASSPGGRIGTGELFF,TGTGCCAGCAGCCCAGGGGGTCGGATTGGGACCGGGGAGCTGTTTTTT
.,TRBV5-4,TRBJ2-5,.,CASSSDSNQETQYF,TGTGCCAGCAGCTCGGACAGTAACCAAGAGACCCAGTACTTC
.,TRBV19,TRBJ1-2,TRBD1,CATLSRDREEYGYTF,TGTGCCACCCTGAGCCGGGACAGGGAAGAATATGGCTACACCTTC
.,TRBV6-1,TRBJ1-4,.,CASSESGLREKLFF,TGTGCCAGCAGTGAGTCAGGGTTGCGGGAAAAACTGTTTTTT
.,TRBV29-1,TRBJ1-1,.,CSVEGDTESIGHAFF,TGCAGCGTTGAAGGGGACACCGAGAGTATAGGTCATGCTTTCTTT
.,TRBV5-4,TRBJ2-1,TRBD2,CASSPGGRGNEQFF,TGTGCCAGCAGCCCCGGAGGGCGGGGGAATGAGCAGTTCTTC
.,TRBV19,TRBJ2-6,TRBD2,CASSLEGSGMSPGANVLTF,TGTGCCAGTAGTTTGGAGGGTAGCGGGATGTCTCCTGGGGCCAACGTCCTGACTTTC